Sequencing of this T cell receptor (beta chain) was carried out in a study of identical twins. Study-wide results and limits: There was more out-of-frame TCR alpha sharing in monozygotic twins than models estimated. Fewer insertions marked abundant cord blood beta clonotypes; young adult naive trended weakly, memory not at all.

TCRdb reanalysed the 5' RACE reads using MiXCR and keeps one entry per CDR3 protein. The repertoire holds about 520,000 distinct CDR3 sequences, approximately 22% seen once, with around 1% in the top ten. Comment on this clonotype: The antigen remains unidentified.

V was cut by 5 bases and J by 8 bases, with 24 bases left in between. CDR1 SGHAT and CDR2 FQNNGV come from the germline V gene. The CDR3 is 16 amino acids. The data also belong to a second study, concerning T cells expressing NK-cell markers. As reported in that work: A handful of donors showed these clonotypes also leading the CD3+CD56-NKG2C+ fraction.

The TCR comes from a woman aged 18-30 years in good health. The chain carries TRBV11-2 and TRBJ1-2; the D is unclear. The sequencing sample was made of CD4+ T cells sorted from blood. The CDR3 DNA reads as TGTGCCAGCAGCGCCGGGCTGCGGACGGCGGGAGAAGGCTACACCTTC. Protein product: CASSAGLRTAGEGYTF.